This T cell receptor beta chain emerged from a study of shared clonotypes between healthy human individuals. V was pared by 5 bases and J by 12 bases, with 8 bases between. Germline V lookup: CDR1 MNHEY, CDR2 SMNVEV (reference sequence). The CDR3 is 9 amino acids. Clones were sequenced by immunoSEQ multiplex PCR, and TCRdb holds only the in-frame ones, with some missing. The table has more than 550,000 clones, over 60% seen once. This clone was seen more than once but under ten times. This TCR derives from a woman aged 25-40 years in good health. What was sequenced was memory CD4+ T cells sorted from blood. Subset in this sample: CD45RA-negative fraction. This sequence joins TRBV27 and TRBJ2-7; no reliable D call. CDR3 coding DNA: TGTGCCAGCAGTAACAGCCCGTACTTC. It is translated as CASSNSPYF.